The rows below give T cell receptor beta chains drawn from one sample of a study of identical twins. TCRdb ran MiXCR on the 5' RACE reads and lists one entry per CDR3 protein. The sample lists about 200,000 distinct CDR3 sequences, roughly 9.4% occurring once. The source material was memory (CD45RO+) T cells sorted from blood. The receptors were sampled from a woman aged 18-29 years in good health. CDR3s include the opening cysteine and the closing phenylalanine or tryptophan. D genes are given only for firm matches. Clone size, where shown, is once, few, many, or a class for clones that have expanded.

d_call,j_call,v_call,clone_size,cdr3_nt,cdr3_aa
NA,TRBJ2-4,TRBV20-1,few,TGCAGTGCGGGGCCTGGGCCCTACCCCATTCAGTACTTC,CSAGPGPYPIQYF
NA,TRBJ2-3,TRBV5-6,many,TGTGCCAGCAGCTTGGGACCCAACACAGATACGCAGTATTTT,CASSLGPNTDTQYF
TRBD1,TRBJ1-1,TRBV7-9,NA,TGTGCCAGCAGTCCCGGCCTTAGGGGGCCGAACACTGAAGCTTTCTTT,CASSPGLRGPNTEAFF
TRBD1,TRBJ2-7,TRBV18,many,TGTGCCAGCTCACCCCTCCAATCCCGGGACAGGGGTAACTCCTACGAGCAGTACTTC,CASSPLQSRDRGNSYEQYF
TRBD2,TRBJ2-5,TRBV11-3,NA,TGTGCCAGCAGCTTGCGGCGGGGGGGCCAAGAGACCCAGTACTTC,CASSLRRGGQETQYF
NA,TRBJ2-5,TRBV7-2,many,TGTGCCAGCAGCTCAAGACTGTTAGAGACCCAGTACTTC,CASSSRLLETQYF
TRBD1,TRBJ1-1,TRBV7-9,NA,TGTGCCAGCAGCTCAGACAGGGCGGCTGAAGCTTTCTTT,CASSSDRAAEAFF
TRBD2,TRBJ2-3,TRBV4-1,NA,TGCGCCAGCAGCCAGGCCGGGACTAGCGGTCCCAGGGCAGATACGCAGTATTTT,CASSQAGTSGPRADTQYF
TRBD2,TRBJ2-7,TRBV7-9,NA,TGTGCCAGCAGCCCGACTAGCGGGGCTATCTCCTACGAGCAGTACTTC,CASSPTSGAISYEQYF
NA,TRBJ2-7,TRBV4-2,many,TGTGCCAGCAGCCAAGTGGAGCTGGACCCCGGGGTGAACTACGAGCAGTACTTC,CASSQVELDPGVNYEQYF
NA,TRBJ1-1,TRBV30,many,TGTGCCTGGAGGGGTCGAGACAGACCAAACACTGAAGCTTTCTTT,CAWRGRDRPNTEAFF
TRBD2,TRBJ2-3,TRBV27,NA,TGTGCCAGCGGAAATCAGCGGGAGGGCCGGGCGCAGTATTTT,CASGNQREGRAQYF
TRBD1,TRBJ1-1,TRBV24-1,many,TGTGCCACCAGTGACGCGACAGGGAGCGCTTTCTTT,CATSDATGSAFF
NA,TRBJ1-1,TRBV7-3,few,TGTGCCAGCAGTTTCGACGGGAACACTGAAGCTTTCTTT,CASSFDGNTEAFF
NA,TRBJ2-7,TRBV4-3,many,TGCGCCAGCAGCCATGGGACGGCGGATAACTACGAGCAGTACTTC,CASSHGTADNYEQYF
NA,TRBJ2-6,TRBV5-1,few,TGCGCCAGCAGCTTAGGTCAGGTTCGCTCTGGGGCCAACGTCCTGACTTTC,CASSLGQVRSGANVLTF
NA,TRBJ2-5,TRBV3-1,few,TGTGCCAGCAGCCAAGAACGGTACAGGGGAGGAGAGACCCAGTACTTC,CASSQERYRGGETQYF
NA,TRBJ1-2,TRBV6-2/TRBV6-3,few,TGTGCCAGCAGTTATACTTCGTTCGGCGGGCCCAACTATGGCTACACCTTC,CASSYTSFGGPNYGYTF
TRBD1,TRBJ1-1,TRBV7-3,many,TGTGCCAGCAGCTTCGCCCGACAGGGGGTCAACACTGAAGCTTTCTTT,CASSFARQGVNTEAFF
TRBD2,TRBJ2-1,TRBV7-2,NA,TGTGCCAGCAGCTCCCGGAGTAGCGGGAGGAATGAGCAGTTCTTC,CASSSRSSGRNEQFF
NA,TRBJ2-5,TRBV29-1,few,TGCAGCGTTGGTGCTAGCAGGGAGACCCAGTACTTC,CSVGASRETQYF
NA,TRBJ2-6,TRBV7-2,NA,TGTGCCAGCAGCCGACAGAGCTCTGGGGCCAACGTCCTGACTTTC,CASSRQSSGANVLTF
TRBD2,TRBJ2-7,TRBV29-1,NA,TGCAGCGTTGGGAGGACTAGCGGGAGGGGGCTCGGCGAGCAGTACTTC,CSVGRTSGRGLGEQYF
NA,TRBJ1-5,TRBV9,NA,TGTGCCAGCAGCGTAGATTACAATCAGCCCCAGCATTTT,CASSVDYNQPQHF
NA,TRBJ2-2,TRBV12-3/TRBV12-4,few,NA,CACSLGTGGLGNTGELFF
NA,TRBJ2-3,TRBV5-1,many,TGCGCCAGCAGCTTCGGGCCCAGCACAGATACGCAGTATTTT,CASSFGPSTDTQYF
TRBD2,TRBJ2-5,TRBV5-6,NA,TGTGCCATCAGCTTGGGGCTCGAGCGGGGGGCCGGACAAGAGACCCAGTACTTC,CAISLGLERGAGQETQYF
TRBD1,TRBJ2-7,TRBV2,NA,TGTGCCAGCAGTGAAGCGGACAGGGGGGGCTACGAGCAGTACTTC,CASSEADRGGYEQYF
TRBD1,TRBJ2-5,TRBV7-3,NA,TGTGCCAGCAGCTTTATGGGACAGCCTCAAGAGACCCAGTACTTC,CASSFMGQPQETQYF
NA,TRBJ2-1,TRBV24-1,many,TGTGCCACCAGTGAGGGGGGAAGACTGAAAGAGCAGTTCTTC,CATSEGGRLKEQFF
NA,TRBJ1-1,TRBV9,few,TGTGCCAGCAGCGGGACAGTCAACACTGAAGCTTTCTTT,CASSGTVNTEAFF
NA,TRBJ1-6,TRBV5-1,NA,TGCGCCAGCAGGGAACGGACAAATAATAATTCACCCCTCCACTTT,CASRERTNNNSPLHF
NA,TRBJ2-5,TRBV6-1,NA,TGTGCCAGCAGTGCGTCAGGTAGAGAGACCCAGTACTTC,CASSASGRETQYF
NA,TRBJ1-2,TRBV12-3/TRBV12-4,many,TGTGCCAGCAGTTTTGGAAGGGAGAGGGGCTACACCTTC,CASSFGRERGYTF
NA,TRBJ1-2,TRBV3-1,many,TGTGCCAGCAGCCAGGGGGGGTATGGCTACACCTTC,CASSQGGYGYTF
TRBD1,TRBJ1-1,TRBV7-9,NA,TGTGCCAGCAGCCTCCCGCAAGGGACAGGGGGTGAAGCTTTCTTT,CASSLPQGTGGEAFF
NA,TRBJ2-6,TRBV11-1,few,TGTGCCAGCAGCCAACGGGATCTTGGGGCCAACGTCCTGACTTTC,CASSQRDLGANVLTF
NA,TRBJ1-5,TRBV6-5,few,TGTGCCAGCAGGAGGGACACAGGGCCCCAGCATTTT,CASRRDTGPQHF
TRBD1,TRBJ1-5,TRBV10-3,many,TGTGCCATCAGTGGTGACAGGGGCAATCAGCCCCAGCATTTT,CAISGDRGNQPQHF
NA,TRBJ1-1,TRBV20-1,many,TGCAGTGCAGATTCCGGGGGCGGCCCTGAAGCTTTCTTT,CSADSGGGPEAFF